The 10 T cell receptor beta chains given below trace back to one sample, sequenced in a study of control samples from healthy donors and cancer patients. The assay was immunoSEQ multiplex PCR, and TCRdb's table has in-frame clones only and misses some. The sample carries approximately 88,000 clones, 90% to 95% recorded once. Sequencing input: blood. The receptors shown here come from a woman younger than 45 in good health.

This sequence joins TRBV29-1 and TRBJ2-2; the match to TRBD1 covers 7 bases. Trimming cost V 6 bases and J 4 bases; bases outside gene matches: 8. The germline V gene has CDR1 SQVTM and CDR2 ANQGSEA. This CDR3 contains 14 residues. CDR3 in amino acids: CSVRQGVGTGELFF. The CDR3 DNA reads as TGCAGCGTACGACAGGGCGTGGGCACCGGGGAGCTGTTTTTT.

This clone was recorded once. The J gene is TRBJ2-3, the V gene TRBV29-1; no clear D gene. CDR3 length: 13 residues. CDR1 SQVTM and CDR2 ANQGSEA come from the germline V gene. V lost 4 bases, J lost 4 bases, and 12 bases lay in between. The CDR3 sequence: CSVARRVSDTQYF. CDR3 in DNA: TGCAGCGTTGCCCGCCGGGTTTCAGATACGCAGTATTTT.

J is TRBJ1-6 and V is TRBV5-1; TRBD1 might be the D (5 bases). The CDR3 spans 13 residues. CDR1 and CDR2 (germline): SGHRS, YFSETQ. Deletions cut 0 bases from V and 8 bases from J, with 6 bases between. For the CDR3, the DNA is TGCGCCAGCAGCTTGGAGACAGATTCACCCCTCCACTTT. It encodes CASSLETDSPLHF.

The V call is TRBV11-2, the J call TRBJ2-3; D remains ambiguous. V was pared by 5 bases and J by 0 bases, with 3 bases between. Germline lookup yields CDR1 SGHAT and CDR2 FQNNGV. The CDR3 is 12 amino acids. The CDR3 region is CASSPSTDTQYF. For the CDR3, the DNA is TGTGCCAGCAGCCCTAGCACAGATACGCAGTATTTT. Supplemented by reference TRBV11-2 and TRBJ2-3, the full variable domain reads EAGVAQSPRYKIIEKRQSVAFWCNPISGHATLYWYQQILGQGPKLLIQFQNNGVVDDSQLPKDRFSAERLKGVDSTLKIQPAKLEDSAVYLCASSPSTDTQYFGPGTRLTVL.

The V gene is TRBV30, the J gene TRBJ1-2, with D perhaps matching TRBD1 (6 bases). The CDR3 is made up of 13 amino acids. V was pared by 3 bases and J by 4 bases, with 12 bases between. Germline V gives CDR1 GTSNPN, CDR2 SVGIG (reference sequence). The CDR3 nucleotides read TGTGCCTGGAGCCGTGGGGGCGGCTATGGCTACACCTTC. It translates to CAWSRGGGYGYTF. The complete variable domain, with remaining parts taken from reference TRBV30 and TRBJ1-2, reads SQTIHQWPATLVQPVGSPLSLECTVEGTSNPNLYWYRQAAGRGLQLLFYSVGIGQISSEVPQNLSASRPQDRQFILSSKKLLLSDSGFYLCAWSRGGGYGYTFGSGTRLTVV.

V usage is TRBV4-1 and J usage is TRBJ1-2; 11 nucleotides align to TRBD1. The CDR3 spans 16 residues. Trimming removed 1 base from V and 5 bases from J; junction bases left unmatched: 6. The germline CDR1 and CDR2 sequences are MGHRA and YSYEKL. The CDR3 reads CASSQVGQGARYGYTF. The CDR3 DNA reads as TGCGCCAGCAGCCAAGTTGGACAGGGGGCGCGATATGGCTACACCTTC.

The genes are TRBV15 and TRBJ1-5, with D possibly TRBD1 on 5 matching bases. This CDR3 is 15 amino acids long. Germline values: CDR1 LNHNV, CDR2 YYDKDF (reference sequence). V lost 0 bases to trimming and J lost 3 bases, with 9 bases between them. The CDR3 spells CATSRETVINQPQHF. CDR3 coding DNA: TGTGCCACCAGCAGAGAGACAGTGATCAATCAGCCCCAGCATTTT.

This clone showed up just once. This chain joins TRBV6-2 or TRBV6-3 and TRBJ1-2; D is unclear. The CDR3 length is 12 residues. CDR1 MNHEY and CDR2 SVGEGT come from the germline V gene. V was pared by 4 bases and J by 5 bases, with 8 bases between. CDR3: CASSFSLYGYTF. Written as DNA, the CDR3 is TGTGCCAGCAGTTTCTCACTATATGGCTACACCTTC.

This sequence joins TRBV3-1 (or the pseudogene TRBV3-2) and TRBJ2-7, with D possibly being TRBD1 (5 bases). V was pared by 2 bases and J by 6 bases, with 8 bases between. Germline V gene sequence: CDR1 LGHDT, CDR2 YNNKEL (reference sequence). The CDR3 extends over 12 amino acids. DNA of the CDR3: TGTGCCAGCAGCCAATTAGGGGTCGAGCAGTACTTC. As protein: CASSQLGVEQYF.

The rearrangement links TRBV27 to TRBJ2-7; D may be TRBD1 or TRBD2 (5 bases each). Trimming removed 8 bases from V and 0 bases from J, with 20 bases in between. This CDR3 contains 16 residues. Per germline, CDR1 MNHEY and CDR2 SMNVEV (reference sequence). Written as DNA, the CDR3 is TGTGCCAGCCATTTCCGCCGGGGTAGGGGCTCCTACGAGCAGTACTTC. This gives the protein CASHFRRGRGSYEQYF.